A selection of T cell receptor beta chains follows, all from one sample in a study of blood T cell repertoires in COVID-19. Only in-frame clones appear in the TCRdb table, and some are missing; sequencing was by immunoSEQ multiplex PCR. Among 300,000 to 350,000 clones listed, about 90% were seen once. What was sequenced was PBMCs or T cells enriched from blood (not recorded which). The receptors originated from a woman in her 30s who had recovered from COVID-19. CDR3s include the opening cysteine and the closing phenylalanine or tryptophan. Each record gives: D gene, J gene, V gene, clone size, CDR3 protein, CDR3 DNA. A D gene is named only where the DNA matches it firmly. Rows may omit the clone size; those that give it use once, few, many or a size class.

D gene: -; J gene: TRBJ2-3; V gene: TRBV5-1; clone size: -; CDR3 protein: CASGRASGRTDTQYF; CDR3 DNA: TGCGCCAGCGGAAGGGCATCAGGGCGCACAGATACGCAGTATTTT
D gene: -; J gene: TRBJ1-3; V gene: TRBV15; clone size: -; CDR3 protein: CATSMREGGNTIYF; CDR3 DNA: TGTGCCACCAGTATGCGGGAGGGAGGAAACACCATATATTTT
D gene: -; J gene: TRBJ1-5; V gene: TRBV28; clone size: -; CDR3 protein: CAINRVSNQPQHF; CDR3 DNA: TGTGCCATCAACAGGGTTAGCAATCAGCCCCAGCATTTT
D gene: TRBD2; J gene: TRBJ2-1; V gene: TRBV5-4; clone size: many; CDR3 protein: CASSSRTRNNEQFF; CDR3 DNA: TGTGCCAGCAGCTCTCGGACTAGAAACAATGAGCAGTTCTTC
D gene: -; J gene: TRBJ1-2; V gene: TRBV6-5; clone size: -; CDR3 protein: CASSPQASYYGYTF; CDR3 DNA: TGTGCCAGCAGTCCCCAAGCTAGTTACTATGGCTACACCTTC
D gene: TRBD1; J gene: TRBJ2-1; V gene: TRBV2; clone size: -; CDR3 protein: CASSVGTGNHEQFF; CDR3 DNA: TGTGCCAGCAGTGTCGGGACAGGGAATCATGAGCAGTTCTTC
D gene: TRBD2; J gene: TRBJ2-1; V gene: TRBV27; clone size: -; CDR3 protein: CASSKLAVSSYNEQFF; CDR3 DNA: TGTGCCAGCAGTAAACTAGCGGTTAGCTCCTACAATGAGCAGTTCTTC
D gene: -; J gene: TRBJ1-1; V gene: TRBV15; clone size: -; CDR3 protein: CATSRVGGEAFF; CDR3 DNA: TGTGCCACCAGCAGAGTTGGGGGGGAAGCTTTCTTT
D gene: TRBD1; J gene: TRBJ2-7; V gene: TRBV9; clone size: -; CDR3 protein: CASSVGSEVDRAISYEQYF; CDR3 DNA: TGTGCCAGCAGCGTAGGTTCGGAGGTAGACAGGGCGATCTCCTACGAGCAGTACTTC
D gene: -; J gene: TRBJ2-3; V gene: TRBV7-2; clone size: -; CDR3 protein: CASSLQGSTDTQYF; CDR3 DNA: TGTGCCAGCAGCTTACAGGGCAGCACAGATACGCAGTATTTT
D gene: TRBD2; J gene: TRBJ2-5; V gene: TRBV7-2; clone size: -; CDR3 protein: CASSWGGSQETQYF; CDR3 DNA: TGTGCCAGCAGCTGGGGAGGGTCCCAAGAGACCCAGTACTTC
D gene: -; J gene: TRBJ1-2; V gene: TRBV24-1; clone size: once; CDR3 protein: CATSDTGYYGYTF; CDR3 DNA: TGTGCCACCAGTGATACGGGTTACTATGGCTACACCTTC
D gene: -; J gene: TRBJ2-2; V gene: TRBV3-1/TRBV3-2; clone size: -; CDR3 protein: CASSQDGGSGHTGELFF; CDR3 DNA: TGTGCCAGCAGCCAAGATGGGGGGTCAGGTCACACCGGGGAGCTGTTTTTT
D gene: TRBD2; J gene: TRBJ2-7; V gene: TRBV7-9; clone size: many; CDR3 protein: CASSPLLAGAYEQYF; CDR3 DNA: TGTGCCAGCAGCCCCCTCCTAGCGGGGGCCTACGAGCAGTACTTC
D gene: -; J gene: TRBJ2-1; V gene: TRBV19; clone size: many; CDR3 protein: CASSPSLYNEQFF; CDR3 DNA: TGTGCCAGTAGCCCCAGTCTCTACAATGAGCAGTTCTTC
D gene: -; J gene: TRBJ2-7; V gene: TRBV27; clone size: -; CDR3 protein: CATQGLSYEQYF; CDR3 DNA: TGTGCCACCCAGGGCTTGTCCTACGAGCAGTACTTC
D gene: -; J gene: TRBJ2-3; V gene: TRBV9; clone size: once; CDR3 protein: CASSLGGTSTDTQYF; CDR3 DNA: TGTGCCAGCAGCCTAGGCGGAACTAGCACAGATACGCAGTATTTT
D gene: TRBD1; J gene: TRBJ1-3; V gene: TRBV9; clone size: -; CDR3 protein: CASSGGTGAGNTIYF; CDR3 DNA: TGTGCCAGCAGCGGGGGAACAGGGGCTGGAAACACCATATATTTT
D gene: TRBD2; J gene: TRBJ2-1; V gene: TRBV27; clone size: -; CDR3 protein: CASSRSGGAYNEQFF; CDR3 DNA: TGTGCCAGCAGCCGTAGCGGGGGGGCATACAATGAGCAGTTCTTC
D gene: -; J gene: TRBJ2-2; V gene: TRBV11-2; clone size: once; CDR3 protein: CASSRLETTGELFF; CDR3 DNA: TGTGCCAGCAGCCGACTAGAAACCACCGGGGAGCTGTTTTTT
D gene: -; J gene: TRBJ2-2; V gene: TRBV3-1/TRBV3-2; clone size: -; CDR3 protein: CASSQRGGHLTGELFF; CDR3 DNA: TGTGCCAGCAGCCAGAGGGGGGGACACCTCACCGGGGAGCTGTTTTTT
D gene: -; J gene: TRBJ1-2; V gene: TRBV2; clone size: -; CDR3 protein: CASRAWVGQPYGYTF; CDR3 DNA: TGTGCCAGCAGAGCATGGGTGGGGCAGCCCTATGGCTACACCTTC
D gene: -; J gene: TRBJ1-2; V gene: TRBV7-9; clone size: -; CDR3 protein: CASSHPRPTYGYTF; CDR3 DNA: TGTGCCAGCAGCCATCCCAGGCCTACCTATGGCTACACCTTC
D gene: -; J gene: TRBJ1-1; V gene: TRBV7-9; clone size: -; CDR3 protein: CASSSRVGTEAFF; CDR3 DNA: TGTGCCAGCAGCTCCAGGGTAGGGACTGAAGCTTTCTTT
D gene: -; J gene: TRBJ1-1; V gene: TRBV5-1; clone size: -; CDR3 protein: CASSSGAVNTEAFF; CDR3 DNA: TGCGCCAGCAGCAGCGGGGCAGTCAACACTGAAGCTTTCTTT
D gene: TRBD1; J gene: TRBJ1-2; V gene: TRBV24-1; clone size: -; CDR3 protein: CATRPTGVNYGYTF; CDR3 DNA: TGTGCCACCAGACCGACAGGGGTTAACTATGGCTACACCTTC
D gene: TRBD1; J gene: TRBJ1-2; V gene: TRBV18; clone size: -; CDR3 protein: CASSIDDRDRKVGNYGYTF; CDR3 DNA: TGTGCCAGCTCAATTGATGACCGGGACAGGAAAGTTGGTAACTATGGCTACACCTTC